This paragraph covers one T cell receptor (beta chain) sequence. Its cognate antigen is unknown. These data are taken from a study of T cells expressing NK-cell markers. Across the whole study: Each TCR beta repertoire originated in sorted T cells that were CD3+CD56+NKG2C+, CD3+CD56+NKG2C- or CD3+CD56-NKG2C+. Study-level findings and limits: Evidence did not settle whether expanded NKG2C+ T cell clones targeted HCMV. NKG2C+ dominant clonotype frequencies in six donors were 1.0-7.0% of CD8+ T cells.

UMIs accompanied the 5'RACE template switching by which TCR beta cDNA was made. With the 5' RACE reads reprocessed, TCRdb shows one record per CDR3 protein and no DNA. Its table lists about 180,000 distinct CDR3 sequences. CDR1 DFQATT and CDR2 SNEGSKA come from the germline V gene (reference sequence). The CDR3 has 12 residues. Sequencing input: blood T cells: a sorted CD56 or NKG2C T cell subset, CD4+ or CD8+ T cells, or bulk PBMC T cells (not recorded which). This chain joins TRBV20-1 and TRBJ1-5; as DNA is missing, the TRBD1 call by TCRdb cannot be tested. The sequence came from a man aged 18 to 69 in good health. The CDR3 here is CSALGGAQPQHF.